This T cell receptor (beta chain) was recovered during a study of blood T cell repertoires in COVID-19. Study-wide background: Collection of acute and convalescent COVID-19 samples took place in the United States, Italy and Spain. From T cells, B-cell-depleted T cells, or PBMCs came the material, which was cDNA or gDNA.

Study processing details: Using reference gene primer amplification, nucleated cell counts were estimated. Clones were read by immunoSEQ multiplex PCR, and TCRdb kept only the in-frame ones, dropping some. V and J calls and clone size are given by that table; D and trimming were obtained from the DNA. The sample has a few hundred thousand clones; roughly 87% are singletons. Germline values: CDR1 SGDLS, CDR2 YYNGEE. There are 15 residues in the CDR3. J lost 7 bases, V lost 4 bases, and 8 bases had no gene match. The rearrangement joins TRBV9 to TRBJ2-5; 12 nucleotides align to TRBD2. The source material was peripheral blood. The clonotype originates from a man younger than 35 with active or convalescent COVID-19. The CDR3 nucleotides read TGTGCCAGCAGCTTCGGACTAGCGGGATCAGGGACCCAGTACTTC. Translating gives CASSFGLAGSGTQYF.